This entry lists 10 T cell receptor beta chains sequenced from one sample in a study of T cells in Graves' hyperthyroidism and ophthalmopathy. Researchers amplified the TCR beta CDR3 regions from RNA transcripts. The HTBI set primed first-round TCR CDR3 RT-PCR. TCRdb called the multiplex PCR reads again in MiXCR, with one record for every CDR3 protein. The data hold nearly 750,000 distinct CDR3 sequences, with roughly 32% observed a single time. Sequencing was performed on blood. These TCRs come from a woman between 40 and 55 years old with Graves' hyperthyroidism.

This clonotype was seen many times. The chain uses TRBV20-1 and TRBJ2-5; TRBD1 matches 7 bases. The germline V gene has CDR1 DFQATT and CDR2 SNEGSKA (reference sequence). This CDR3 contains 14 residues. After removal of 6 bases from V and 4 bases from J, the junction contained 11 bases not matched to a gene. CDR3 bases: TGCAGTGCCCGCACCGGGACAGCATTAGAGACCCAGTACTTC. It encodes CSARTGTALETQYF.

This clonotype was counted between two and nine times. The chain recombines TRBV4-3 with TRBJ1-1; tentative D call: TRBD1 (5 bases). Germline values: CDR1 LGHNA, CDR2 YSLEER. This CDR3 comprises 13 residues. V dropped 4 bases and J dropped 8 bases, with 14 bases sitting between them. The CDR3 region is CASSRDGGGEAFF. The CDR3 DNA reads as TGCGCCAGCAGCCGGGACGGGGGTGGAGAAGCTTTCTTT.

This clonotype was seen a few times. The chain carries TRBV20-1 and TRBJ1-4; D gene uncertain. Germline lookup yields CDR1 DFQATT and CDR2 SNEGSKA (reference sequence). Trimming took off 0 bases at V and 5 bases at J, with 13 bases between the two ends. The CDR3 length is 15 residues. Here the CDR3 reads CSARDLANENEKLFF. The CDR3 coding sequence is TGCAGTGCTAGAGATCTGGCAAACGAAAATGAAAAACTGTTTTTT.

This clonotype was counted many times. The chain recombines TRBV20-1 with TRBJ1-3, with TRBD1 as a possible D gene (6 bases). This CDR3 is 12 amino acids long. Trimming pared 6 bases from V and 2 bases from J, leaving 8 bases between. The germline V gene has CDR1 DFQATT and CDR2 SNEGSKA (reference sequence). Written as DNA, the CDR3 is TGCAGTGCATGGACAGCTGGAAACACCATATATTTT. Its protein is CSAWTAGNTIYF.

In this sample, this clonotype turned up a few times. This sequence joins TRBV19 and TRBJ1-2; 11 positions match TRBD1. This CDR3 is built from 12 residues. The V gene end was trimmed by 10 bases and the J gene end by 7 bases; junction bases not matched to a gene: 5. Germline CDR1 is LNHDA and CDR2 is SQIVND (reference sequence). CDR3 DNA: TGTGCCAAAGAAGGGACAGGGGGTGGCTACACCTTC. It translates to CAKEGTGGGYTF.

This clonotype was detected only a few times. This chain connects TRBV11-1 to TRBJ1-4, with D unresolved. Per the germline V gene, CDR1 is SGHAT and CDR2 is FQDESV (reference sequence). This CDR3 is built from 12 residues. Trimming pared 6 bases from V and 8 bases from J, leaving 10 bases between. The CDR3 loop is CASSRSGEKLFF. CDR3 nucleotide sequence: TGTGCCAGCAGTCGTTCCGGAGAAAAACTGTTTTTT.

This clonotype was recorded at least ten times. The chain combines TRBV2 with TRBJ1-1; D is uncertain. The CDR3 covers 11 residues. Germline V gene sequence: CDR1 SNHLY, CDR2 FYNNEI. V was pared by 8 bases and J by 7 bases, with 11 bases between. The CDR3 DNA reads as TGTGCCAGCGCTACGCCAGGTGAAGCTTTCTTT. It yields the protein CASATPGEAFF.

The sample holds many counts of this clonotype. The genes are TRBV7-2 and TRBJ1-1; TRBD1 is a possible D gene (5 bases). The CDR3 is 12 amino acids. CDR1 SGHTA and CDR2 FQGNSA come from the germline V gene. CDR3 bases: TGTGCGGGGGGGGGATCGGGGACTGAAGCTTTCTTT. Protein: CAGGGSGTEAFF. Drawing the rest from reference TRBV7-2 and TRBJ1-1, the complete variable domain is GAGVSQSPSNKVTEKGKDVELRCDPISGHTALYWYRQSLGQGLEFLIYFQGNSAPDKSGLPSDRFSAERTGGSVSTLTIQRTQQEDSAVYLCAGGGSGTEAFFGQGTRLTVV.

This clonotype came up a few times. The rearrangement uses TRBV6-5 and TRBJ1-1; 9 bases align to TRBD1. With 2 bases clipped from V and 4 bases from J, the junction kept 2 bases outside the gene matches. Germline-derived CDR1 and CDR2 are MNHEY and SVGAGI. The CDR3 runs to 14 residues. This chain's CDR3 is CASSYGGQGTEAFF. The CDR3 nucleotides read TGTGCCAGCAGTTACGGGGGACAGGGCACTGAAGCTTTCTTT.

This clonotype came up many times. The rearrangement joins TRBV19 to TRBJ1-2, with TRBD1 matching 8 bases. Looked up from germline, CDR1 is LNHDA and CDR2 is SQIVND (reference sequence). The CDR3 consists of 13 residues. V trimming: 6 bases; J trimming: 4 bases; junction bases outside the gene matches: 4. The CDR3 nucleotides are TGTGCCAGTAGGGACAGGGAAGGCTATGGCTACACCTTC. Protein sequence: CASRDREGYGYTF.